This entry lists 24 T cell receptor beta chains sequenced from one sample in a study of immune cell composition in non-small cell lung cancer. Data came from immunoSEQ multiplex PCR; TCRdb stores just in-frame clones and leaves some out. The table shows fewer than 1,000 clones, with just under 80% occurring only once. Sequencing used lung tumor tissue. The receptors derive from a human donor with non-small cell lung cancer.

This clone was detected a few times. This chain joins TRBV7-9 and TRBJ2-2, with no clear D. The ends were cut back, 5 bases at V and 2 bases at J, with 18 bases in the middle. The V gene's germline CDR1 is SEHNR and CDR2 FQNEAQ (reference sequence). CDR3 length: 17 amino acids. The DNA of the CDR3 is TGTGCCAGCAGCAAGCGCTCCGGCAGGAGAAACACCGGGGAGCTGTTTTTT. Its translation: CASSKRSGRRNTGELFF.

This clone has a handful of counts. The gene calls are TRBV4-2 and TRBJ1-2, with D maybe TRBD1 (5 bases). V dropped 1 base and J dropped 3 bases, with 15 bases sitting between them. Per germline, CDR1 LGHNA and CDR2 YNFKEQ. This CDR3 contains 16 residues. As DNA, the CDR3 is TGTGCCAGCAGCCAAGTTTCGTTGGGGCAGCACTATGGCTACACCTTC. Its protein product is CASSQVSLGQHYGYTF.

The chain has TRBV27 and TRBJ2-7; D gene ambiguous. The CDR3 has 15 amino acids. V lost 4 bases, J lost 5 bases, and 18 bases lay in between. Germline loops: CDR1 MNHEY, CDR2 SMNVEV (reference sequence). CDR3 sequence (DNA): TGTGCCAGCAGTTCCAGCATTAGTACTTTAAACGAGCAGTACTTC. Its translation is CASSSSISTLNEQYF.

The chain employs TRBV15 and TRBJ2-3, with D perhaps matching TRBD2 (6 bases). Looked up from germline, CDR1 is LNHNV and CDR2 is YYDKDF (reference sequence). This CDR3 is built from 17 residues. V was trimmed by 0 bases and J by 0 bases, leaving 13 bases between them. The DNA of the CDR3 is TGTGCCACCAGCAGAGATTGGAGGGTATATAGCACAGATACGCAGTATTTT. It codes for CATSRDWRVYSTDTQYF.

This clone was seen a handful of times. The V and J genes are TRBV2 and TRBJ2-7, with TRBD1 as a possible D gene (6 bases). The CDR3 spans 15 residues. With 6 bases removed from V and 1 base from J, the gap between germline ends came to 16 bases. CDR1 is SNHLY and CDR2 is FYNNEI in the germline V gene. Here the CDR3 reads CASRTDRTLSYEQYF. The DNA of the CDR3 is TGTGCCAGCAGAACCGACAGGACCCTATCCTACGAGCAGTACTTC. The complete variable domain, with remaining parts taken from reference TRBV2 and TRBJ2-7, reads EPEVTQTPSHQVTQMGQEVILRCVPISNHLYFYWYRQILGQKVEFLVSFYNNEISEKSEIFDDQFSVERPDGSNFTLKIRSTKLEDSAMYFCASRTDRTLSYEQYFGPGTRLTVT.

The genes are TRBV9 and TRBJ2-5, with D unclear. CDR1 is SGDLS, CDR2 YYNGEE, per germline. Trimming took 0 bases from V and 2 from J, leaving 14 bases between them. This CDR3 is 16 amino acids long. In DNA, the CDR3 is TGTGCCAGCAGCGTAGCTTCTTCGATAGTTCAAGAGACCCAGTACTTC. Translation gives CASSVASSIVQETQYF.

CDR3 in amino acids: CSVENRNYGYTF. The CDR3 nucleotides are TGCAGCGTTGAAAATAGGAACTATGGCTACACCTTC. This chain connects TRBV29-1 to TRBJ1-2; D unclear. CDR1 is SQVTM and CDR2 is ANQGSEA in the germline V gene. V lost 2 bases to trimming and J lost 2 bases, with 6 bases between them. The CDR3 is made up of 12 amino acids.

J is TRBJ2-7 and V is TRBV2; 8 nucleotides agree with TRBD2. The CDR3 runs to 13 residues. V shed 11 bases and J 4 bases; nucleotides not matched to a gene: 10. CDR1 and CDR2 from the germline V gene are SNHLY and FYNNEI. The DNA of the CDR3 is TGTGCCGGGGCGGGGGGCCTAGGGTACGAGCAGTACTTC. Protein sequence: CAGAGGLGYEQYF.

The CDR3 reads CASSWGGVGTGLNTEAFF. The CDR3 bases are TGTGCCAGCAGTTGGGGGGGTGTGGGGACAGGCTTGAACACTGAAGCTTTCTTT. The V and J genes are TRBV28 and TRBJ1-1, with 8 positions matching TRBD1. This CDR3 region has 18 residues. The ends lost 4 bases at V and 0 bases at J; junction bases unmatched: 13. Germline CDR1 is MDHEN and CDR2 is SYDVKM.

This chain links TRBV28 with TRBJ2-7; the match to TRBD2 covers 9 bases. The CDR3 spans 14 residues. Trimming took 6 bases from V and 8 from J; bases not matched to a gene: 11. In germline, CDR1 is MDHEN, CDR2 SYDVKM. Here the CDR3 DNA reads TGTGCCAGCAGCCGGACTAGCGCGGGGCTGAAGCAGTACTTC. Translating it yields CASSRTSAGLKQYF.

The chain is built from TRBV7-6 and TRBJ1-1; no firm D call. This CDR3 has 10 amino acids. The germline V gene has CDR1 SGHVS and CDR2 FNYEAQ. The germline V and J ends were trimmed by 3 bases and 7 bases, with 3 bases remaining between them. Here the CDR3 DNA reads TGTGCCAGCAGCTTGGTTGAAGCTTTCTTT. This gives the protein CASSLVEAFF.

This chain uses TRBV11-1 with TRBJ1-2, with D maybe TRBD1 (5 bases). The length of the CDR3 is 13 residues. Trimming shortened V by 2 bases and J by 8 bases, and 12 bases separated the two germline ends. Germline values: CDR1 SGHAT, CDR2 FQDESV (reference sequence). CDR3 sequence (DNA): TGTGCCAGCAGCTTAATAGGGGAGGGCGGCTACACCTTC. It yields the protein CASSLIGEGGYTF.

The V and J genes are TRBV5-4 and TRBJ1-1; D gene ambiguous. V lost 2 bases, J lost 1 base, and 18 bases lay in between. The V gene's germline CDR1 is SGHNT and CDR2 YYREEE (reference sequence). The CDR3 runs 17 residues. For the CDR3, the DNA is TGTGCCAGCAGCTTAAGGCGAGCAGGCCAATCGAACACTGAAGCTTTCTTT. Residues: CASSLRRAGQSNTEAFF.

The chain carries TRBV9 and TRBJ2-5; the match to TRBD2 covers 8 bases. CDR3 length: 14 amino acids. The V and J ends lost 0 bases and 5 bases, in that order; junction bases with no gene match: 3. From germline, CDR1 is SGDLS and CDR2 YYNGEE. CDR3 sequence: CASSVAGGAETQYF. The CDR3 DNA follows: TGTGCCAGCAGCGTAGCCGGGGGGGCGGAGACCCAGTACTTC.

The chain combines TRBV15 with TRBJ2-3; D uncertain. CDR3 length: 13 residues. V lost 0 bases to trimming and J lost 5 bases, with 6 bases between them. Per germline, CDR1 LNHNV and CDR2 YYDKDF (reference sequence). The CDR3 loop is CATSRDQKDTQYF. In DNA, the CDR3 is TGTGCCACCAGCAGAGATCAGAAAGATACGCAGTATTTT.

This chain links TRBV28 with TRBJ2-3; D might be TRBD2 (7 bases). Trimming shortened V by 3 bases and J by 5 bases, and 15 bases separated the two germline ends. The CDR3 totals 15 residues. Germline CDR1 and CDR2: MDHEN and SYDVKM. CDR3 region: CASSLGGQSGDTQYF. The CDR3 region has the DNA TGTGCCAGCAGTTTGGGGGGGCAAAGTGGAGATACGCAGTATTTT.

This clone was observed once. The chain links TRBV29-1 to TRBJ1-2; no clear D. The CDR3 consists of 14 residues. Germline CDR1 is SQVTM and CDR2 is ANQGSEA. Trimming cost V 0 bases and J 2 bases, with 10 bases left between them. The CDR3 DNA reads as TGCAGCGTTGAAGATCTGGGCAGGAACTATGGCTACACCTTC. The encoded protein is CSVEDLGRNYGYTF.

V gene TRBV2 combines with J gene TRBJ2-1, with unresolved D. Germline V gives CDR1 SNHLY, CDR2 FYNNEI. The CDR3 loop spans 17 amino acids. Trimming removed 7 bases at V and 15 bases at J, with 34 bases between. The CDR3 DNA follows: TGTGCCAGCACCAGACCCCCCTCCACCGTTGCGCACCGTGGTTGGTTCTTC. Protein: CASTRPPSTVAHRGWFF.

V gene TRBV30 combines with J gene TRBJ1-1; TRBD1 is a possible D gene (5 bases). Trimming removed 3 bases from V and 11 bases from J, with 19 bases in between. The V gene's germline CDR1 is GTSNPN and CDR2 SVGIG (reference sequence). The CDR3 runs to 13 residues. The chain's CDR3 is CAWRQPEGRGAFF. The CDR3 DNA reads as TGTGCCTGGAGGCAACCGGAGGGCCGGGGGGCTTTCTTT. The whole variable domain, filled in from reference TRBV30 and TRBJ1-1, reads SQTIHQWPATLVQPVGSPLSLECTVEGTSNPNLYWYRQAAGRGLQLLFYSVGIGQISSEVPQNLSASRPQDRQFILSSKKLLLSDSGFYLCAWRQPEGRGAFFGQGTRLTVV.

V gene TRBV27 combines with J gene TRBJ2-7; D might be TRBD1 or TRBD2, each matching 5 bases. The V end lost 2 bases, the J end lost 6 bases, and 17 bases lay between the germline ends. CDR1 and CDR2 from the germline V gene are MNHEY and SMNVEV (reference sequence). The CDR3 has 15 residues. In DNA form, the CDR3 reads TGTGCCAGCAGTTTACTAGGGAATCTTGGGGGCGAGCAGTACTTC. It is translated as CASSLLGNLGGEQYF.

The chain couples TRBV7-8 to TRBJ1-4; D unresolved. The CDR3 extends over 16 amino acids. V gave up 1 base and J gave up 6 bases, with 15 bases separating them. In germline, CDR1 is SGHVS, CDR2 FQNEAQ. CDR3 loop: CASSLGVGLLDEKLFF. CDR3 sequence (DNA): TGTGCCAGCAGCTTAGGAGTCGGTCTTTTGGATGAAAAACTGTTTTTT.

This chain connects TRBV5-4 to TRBJ1-4, with no clear D. CDR3 length: 15 residues. Germline V lookup: CDR1 SGHNT, CDR2 YYREEE (reference sequence). Trimming removed 4 bases at V and 4 bases at J, with 14 bases between. The CDR3 bases are TGTGCCAGCAGCCCGGGCGGCAGAGTTAATGAAAAACTGTTTTTT. It specifies CASSPGGRVNEKLFF.

V gene TRBV5-4 combines with J gene TRBJ2-5; 8 positions match TRBD1. The junction had 7 bases not matched to a gene; V was cut back by 0 bases and J by 0 bases. This CDR3 has 17 residues. Germline-derived CDR1 and CDR2 are SGHNT and YYREEE (reference sequence). The CDR3 sequence: CASSLVTGGKYQETQYF. As DNA, the CDR3 is TGTGCCAGCAGCTTGGTTACAGGGGGAAAGTACCAAGAGACCCAGTACTTC.

CDR3 region: CASSSTGAGTQPQHF. DNA for the CDR3: TGTGCCAGCAGTTCTACGGGGGCGGGCACTCAGCCCCAGCATTTT. The rearrangement joins TRBV7-9 to TRBJ1-5; TRBD1 might be the D (6 bases). V was clipped by 6 bases and J by 6 bases, with 18 bases between them. CDR3 length equals 15 residues. The V gene's germline CDR1 is SEHNR and CDR2 FQNEAQ (reference sequence).